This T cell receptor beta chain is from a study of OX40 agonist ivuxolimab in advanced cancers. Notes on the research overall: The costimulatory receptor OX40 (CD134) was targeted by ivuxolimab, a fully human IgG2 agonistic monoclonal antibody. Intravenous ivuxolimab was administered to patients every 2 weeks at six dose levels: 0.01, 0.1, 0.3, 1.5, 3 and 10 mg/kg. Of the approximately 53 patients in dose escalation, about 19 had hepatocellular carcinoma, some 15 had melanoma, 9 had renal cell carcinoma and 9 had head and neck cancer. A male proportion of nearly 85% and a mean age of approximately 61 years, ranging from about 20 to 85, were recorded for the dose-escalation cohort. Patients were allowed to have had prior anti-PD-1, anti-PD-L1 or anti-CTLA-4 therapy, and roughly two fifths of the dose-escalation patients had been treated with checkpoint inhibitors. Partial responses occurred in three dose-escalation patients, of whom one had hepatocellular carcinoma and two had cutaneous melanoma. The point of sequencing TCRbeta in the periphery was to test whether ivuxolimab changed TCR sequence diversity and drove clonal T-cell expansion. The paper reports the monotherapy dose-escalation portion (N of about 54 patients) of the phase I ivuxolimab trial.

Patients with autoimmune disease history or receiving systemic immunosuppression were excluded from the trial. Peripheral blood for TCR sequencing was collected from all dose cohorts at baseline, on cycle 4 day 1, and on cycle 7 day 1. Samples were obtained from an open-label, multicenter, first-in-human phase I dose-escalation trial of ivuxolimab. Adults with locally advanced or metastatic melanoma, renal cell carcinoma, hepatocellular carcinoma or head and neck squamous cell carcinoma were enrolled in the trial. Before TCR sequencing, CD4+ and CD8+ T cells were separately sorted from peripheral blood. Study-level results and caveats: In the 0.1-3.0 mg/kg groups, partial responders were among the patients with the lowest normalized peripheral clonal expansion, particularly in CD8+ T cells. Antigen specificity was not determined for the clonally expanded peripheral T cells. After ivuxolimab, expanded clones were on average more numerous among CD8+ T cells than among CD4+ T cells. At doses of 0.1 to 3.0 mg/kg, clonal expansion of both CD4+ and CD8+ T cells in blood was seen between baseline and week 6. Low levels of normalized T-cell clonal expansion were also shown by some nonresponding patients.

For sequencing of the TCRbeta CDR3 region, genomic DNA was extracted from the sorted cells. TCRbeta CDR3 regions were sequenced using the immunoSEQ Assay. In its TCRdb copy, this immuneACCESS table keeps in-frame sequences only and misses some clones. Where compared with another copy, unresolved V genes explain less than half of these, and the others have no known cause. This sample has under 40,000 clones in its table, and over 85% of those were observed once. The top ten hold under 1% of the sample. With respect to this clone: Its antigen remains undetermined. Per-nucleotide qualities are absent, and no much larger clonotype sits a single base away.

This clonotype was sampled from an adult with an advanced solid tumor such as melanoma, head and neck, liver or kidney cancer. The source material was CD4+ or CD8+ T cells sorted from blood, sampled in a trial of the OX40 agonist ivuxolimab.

In nucleotides, the sequence is TGTGCCAGCAGCTTACTCGGGGATAGCAATCAGCCCCAGCATTTT. Its translation reads: CASSLLGDSNQPQHF. The rearrangement joined TRBV5-8 to TRBJ1-5; confidence is insufficient to name the D gene. The CDR3 contains 15 residues, cysteine and phenylalanine counted. Only CDR3 DNA is held: 45 bases, read in frame from base 1. CDR1 SGHTS and CDR2 YDEGEE were looked up in the germline V gene. V and J lose 2 bases and 0 bases, and a span of 9 bases separates them.